The clone carrying this TCR beta chain was counted only a few times. Its antigen is undetermined. The data stem from a study of breast tumors, draining lymph nodes, adjacent tissues. Study findings and constraints: Compared with lymph nodes, tumors were less diverse; compared with nontumor tissue, more. Findings are consistent with lymph node origin and intratumoral expansion of most tumor T cells. Tumor T cell lymph node origin was a supported hypothesis, not proven.

Samples came from axillary lymph nodes draining the breast cancer. TCRdb called the multiplex PCR reads again in MiXCR, with one record for every CDR3 protein. The sample lists 100,000 to 150,000 distinct CDR3 sequences, less than 20% occurring once. V gave up 6 bases and J gave up 4 bases, with 12 bases separating them. The CDR3 consists of 13 residues. Germline V gene lookup returns CDR1 MNHEY and CDR2 SVGEGT. Sample: axillary lymph node tissue. This TCR came from a female donor with breast cancer. Some clones in this sample may be carry-over from other donors' samples. V is TRBV6-2 or TRBV6-3 and J is TRBJ2-5, with D uncertain. CDR3 bases: TGTGCCAGCAGAGATCGCAAGATAGAGACCCAGTACTTC. Protein product: CASRDRKIETQYF.